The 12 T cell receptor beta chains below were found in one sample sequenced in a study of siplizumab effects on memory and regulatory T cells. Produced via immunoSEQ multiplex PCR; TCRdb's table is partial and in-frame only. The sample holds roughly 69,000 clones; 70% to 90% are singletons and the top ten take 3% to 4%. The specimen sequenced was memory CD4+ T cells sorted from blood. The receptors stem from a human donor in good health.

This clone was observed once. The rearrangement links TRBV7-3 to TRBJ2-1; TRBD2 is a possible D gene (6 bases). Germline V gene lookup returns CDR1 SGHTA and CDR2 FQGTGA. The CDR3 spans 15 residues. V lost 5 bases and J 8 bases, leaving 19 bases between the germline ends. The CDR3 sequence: CASSTGRTGVDEQFF. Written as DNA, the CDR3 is TGTGCCAGCAGCACAGGTCGTACGGGAGTAGATGAGCAGTTCTTC.

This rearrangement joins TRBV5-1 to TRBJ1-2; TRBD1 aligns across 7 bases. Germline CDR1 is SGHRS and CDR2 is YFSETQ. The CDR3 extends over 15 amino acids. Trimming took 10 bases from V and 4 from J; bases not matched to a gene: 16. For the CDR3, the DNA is TGCGCCCCAAGAAATCGAGGGACAGAGAGCTATGGCTACACCTTC. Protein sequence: CAPRNRGTESYGYTF.

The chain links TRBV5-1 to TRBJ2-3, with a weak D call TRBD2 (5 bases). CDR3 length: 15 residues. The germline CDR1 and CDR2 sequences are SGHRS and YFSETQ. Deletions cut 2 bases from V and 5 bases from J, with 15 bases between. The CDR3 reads CASSFGLGLGDTQYF. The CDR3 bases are TGCGCCAGCAGCTTCGGACTGGGGTTGGGAGATACGCAGTATTTT. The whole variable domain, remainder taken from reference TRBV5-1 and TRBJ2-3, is KAGVTQTPRYLIKTRGQQVTLSCSPISGHRSVSWYQQTPGQGLQFLFEYFSETQRNKGNFPGRFSGRQFSNSRSEMNVSTLELGDSALYLCASSFGLGLGDTQYFGPGTRLTVL.

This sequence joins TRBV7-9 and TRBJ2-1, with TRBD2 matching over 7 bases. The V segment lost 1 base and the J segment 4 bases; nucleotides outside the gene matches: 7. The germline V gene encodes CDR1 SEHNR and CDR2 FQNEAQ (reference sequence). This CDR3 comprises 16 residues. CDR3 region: CASSLVRLAVYNEQFF. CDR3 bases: TGTGCCAGCAGCTTAGTCCGACTAGCAGTATACAATGAGCAGTTCTTC.

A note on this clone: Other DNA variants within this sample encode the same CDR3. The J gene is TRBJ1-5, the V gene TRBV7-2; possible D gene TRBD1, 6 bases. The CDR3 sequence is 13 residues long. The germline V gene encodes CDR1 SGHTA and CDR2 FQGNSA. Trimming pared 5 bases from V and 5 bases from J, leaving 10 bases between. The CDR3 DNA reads TGTGCCAGCAGCGTCAGGGGTGATCAGCCCCAGCATTTT. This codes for CASSVRGDQPQHF.

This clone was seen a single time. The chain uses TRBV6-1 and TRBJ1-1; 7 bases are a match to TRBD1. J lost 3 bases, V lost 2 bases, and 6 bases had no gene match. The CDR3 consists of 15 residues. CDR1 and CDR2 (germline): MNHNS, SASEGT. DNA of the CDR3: TGTGCCAGCAGTGAATACCGGACAGGCCACACTGAAGCTTTCTTT. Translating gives CASSEYRTGHTEAFF.

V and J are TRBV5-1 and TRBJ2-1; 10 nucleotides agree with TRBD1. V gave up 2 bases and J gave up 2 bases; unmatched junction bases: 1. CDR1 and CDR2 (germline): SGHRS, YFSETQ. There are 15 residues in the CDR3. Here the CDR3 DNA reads TGCGCCAGCAGCTTCGGACAGGGGGCCTACAATGAGCAGTTCTTC. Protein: CASSFGQGAYNEQFF.

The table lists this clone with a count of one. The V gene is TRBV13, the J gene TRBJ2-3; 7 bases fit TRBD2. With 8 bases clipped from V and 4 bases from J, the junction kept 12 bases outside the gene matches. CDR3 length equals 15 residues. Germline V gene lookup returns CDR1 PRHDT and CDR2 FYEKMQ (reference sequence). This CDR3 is CASSDSRGGSDTQYF. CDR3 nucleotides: TGTGCCAGCTCAGACAGTCGGGGAGGGTCAGATACGCAGTATTTT.

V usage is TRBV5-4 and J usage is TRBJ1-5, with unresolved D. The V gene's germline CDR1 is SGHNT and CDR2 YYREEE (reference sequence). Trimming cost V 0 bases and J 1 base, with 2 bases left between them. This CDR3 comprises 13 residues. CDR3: CASSLESNQPQHF. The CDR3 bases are TGTGCCAGCAGCTTGGAGAGCAATCAGCCCCAGCATTTT.

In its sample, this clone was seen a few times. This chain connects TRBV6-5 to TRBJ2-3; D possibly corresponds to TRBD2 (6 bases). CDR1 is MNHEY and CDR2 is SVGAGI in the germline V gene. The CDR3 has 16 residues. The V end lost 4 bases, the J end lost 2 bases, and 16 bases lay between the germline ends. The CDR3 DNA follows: TGTGCCAGCAGTTTACTCGGGGCGGGATCCACAGATACGCAGTATTTT. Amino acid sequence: CASSLLGAGSTDTQYF.

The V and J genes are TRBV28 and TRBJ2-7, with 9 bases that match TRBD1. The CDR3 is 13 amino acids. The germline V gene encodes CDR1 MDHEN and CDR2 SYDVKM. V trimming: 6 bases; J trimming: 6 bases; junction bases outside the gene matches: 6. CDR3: CASSGTGSVEQYF. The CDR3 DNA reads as TGTGCCAGCAGCGGGACAGGGTCGGTCGAGCAGTACTTC.

CDR3 in DNA: TGTGCCAGCAGCGCAGACACGTGGAACTATGGCTACACCTTC. It is translated as CASSADTWNYGYTF. The genes are TRBV6-5 and TRBJ1-2; D remains ambiguous. V was clipped by 6 bases and J by 2 bases, with 13 bases between them. The CDR3 extends over 14 amino acids. Germline V lookup: CDR1 MNHEY, CDR2 SVGAGI.